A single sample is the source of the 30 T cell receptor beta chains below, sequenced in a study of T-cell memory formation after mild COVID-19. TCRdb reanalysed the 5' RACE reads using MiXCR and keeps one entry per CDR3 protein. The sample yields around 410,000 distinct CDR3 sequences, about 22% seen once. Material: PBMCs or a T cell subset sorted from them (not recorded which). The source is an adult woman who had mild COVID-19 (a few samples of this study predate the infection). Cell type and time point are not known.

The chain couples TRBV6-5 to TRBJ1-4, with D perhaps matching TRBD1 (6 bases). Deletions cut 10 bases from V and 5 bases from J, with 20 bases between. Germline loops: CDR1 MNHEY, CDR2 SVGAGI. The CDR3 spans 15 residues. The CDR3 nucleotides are TGTGCCACTAAGTCGAGCCGGGGGGCAAATGAAAAACTGTTTTTT. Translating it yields CATKSSRGANEKLFF.

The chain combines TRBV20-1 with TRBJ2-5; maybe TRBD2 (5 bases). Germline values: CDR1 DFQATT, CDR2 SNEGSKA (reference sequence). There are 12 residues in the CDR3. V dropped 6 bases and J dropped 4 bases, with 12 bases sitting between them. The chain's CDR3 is CSATPGGETQYF. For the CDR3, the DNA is TGCAGTGCCACGCCAGGAGGAGAGACCCAGTACTTC.

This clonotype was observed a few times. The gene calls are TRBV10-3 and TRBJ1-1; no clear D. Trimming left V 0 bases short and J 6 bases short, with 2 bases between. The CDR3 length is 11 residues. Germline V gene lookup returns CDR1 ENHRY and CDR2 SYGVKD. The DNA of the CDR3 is TGTGCCATCAGTGAGTCTTCTGAAGCTTTCTTT. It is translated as CAISESSEAFF.

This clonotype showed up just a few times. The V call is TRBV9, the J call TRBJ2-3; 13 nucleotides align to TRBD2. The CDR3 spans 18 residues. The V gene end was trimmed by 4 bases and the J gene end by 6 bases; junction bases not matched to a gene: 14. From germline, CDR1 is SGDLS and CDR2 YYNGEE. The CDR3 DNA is TGTGCCAGCAGCCCTAGTGGTACTAGCGGGGGGGCGAGGGATACGCAGTATTTT. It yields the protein CASSPSGTSGGARDTQYF.

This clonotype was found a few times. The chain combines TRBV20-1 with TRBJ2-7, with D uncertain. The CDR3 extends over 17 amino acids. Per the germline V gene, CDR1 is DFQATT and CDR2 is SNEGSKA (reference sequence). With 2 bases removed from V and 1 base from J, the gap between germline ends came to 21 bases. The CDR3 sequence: CSARHSSWTDKSYEQYF. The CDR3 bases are TGCAGTGCTAGACATAGCTCCTGGACGGATAAGTCCTACGAGCAGTACTTC.

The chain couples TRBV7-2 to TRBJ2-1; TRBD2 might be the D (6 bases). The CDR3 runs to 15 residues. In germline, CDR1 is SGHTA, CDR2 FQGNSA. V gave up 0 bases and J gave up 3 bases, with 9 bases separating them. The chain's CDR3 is CASSLAGTLYNEQFF. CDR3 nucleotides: TGTGCCAGCAGCTTAGCAGGGACTCTCTACAATGAGCAGTTCTTC.

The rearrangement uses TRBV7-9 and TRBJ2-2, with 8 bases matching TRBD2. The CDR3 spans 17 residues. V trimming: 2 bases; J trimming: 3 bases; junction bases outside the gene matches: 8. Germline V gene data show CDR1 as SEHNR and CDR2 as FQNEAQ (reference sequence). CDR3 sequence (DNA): TGTGCCAGCAGCTTATTGGCCGGGACTAGTTACACCGGGGAGCTGTTTTTT. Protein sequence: CASSLLAGTSYTGELFF.

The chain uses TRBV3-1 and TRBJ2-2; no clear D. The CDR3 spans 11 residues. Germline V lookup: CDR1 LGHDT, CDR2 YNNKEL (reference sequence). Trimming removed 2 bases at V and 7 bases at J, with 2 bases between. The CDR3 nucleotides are TGTGCCAGCAGCCAATTCGGGGAGCTGTTTTTT. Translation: CASSQFGELFF. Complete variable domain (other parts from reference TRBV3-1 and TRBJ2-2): DTAVSQTPKYLVTQMGNDKSIKCEQNLGHDTMYWYKQDSKKFLKIMFSYNNKELIINETVPNRFSPKSPDKAHLNLHINSLELGDSAVYFCASSQFGELFFGEGSRLTVL.

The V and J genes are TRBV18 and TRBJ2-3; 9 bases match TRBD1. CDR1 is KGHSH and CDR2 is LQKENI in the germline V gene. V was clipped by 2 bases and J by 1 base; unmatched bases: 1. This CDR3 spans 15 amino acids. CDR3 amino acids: CASSPGTGRTDTQYF. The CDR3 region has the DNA TGTGCCAGCTCACCAGGGACAGGGCGCACAGATACGCAGTATTTT.

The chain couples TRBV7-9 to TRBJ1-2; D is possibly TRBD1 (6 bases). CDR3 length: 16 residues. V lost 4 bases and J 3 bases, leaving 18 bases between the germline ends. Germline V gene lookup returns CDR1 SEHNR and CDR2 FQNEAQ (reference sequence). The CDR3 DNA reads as TGTGCCAGCAGCTCACCAAACAGGGAACTGTACTATGGCTACACCTTC. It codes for CASSSPNRELYYGYTF.

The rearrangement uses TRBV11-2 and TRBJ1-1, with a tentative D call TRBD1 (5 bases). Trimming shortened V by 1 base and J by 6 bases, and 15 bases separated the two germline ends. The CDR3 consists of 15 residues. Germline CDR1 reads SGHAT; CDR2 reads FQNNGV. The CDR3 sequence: CASSLAGVKRAEAFF. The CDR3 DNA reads TGTGCCAGCAGCTTAGCGGGGGTAAAGAGGGCTGAAGCTTTCTTT.

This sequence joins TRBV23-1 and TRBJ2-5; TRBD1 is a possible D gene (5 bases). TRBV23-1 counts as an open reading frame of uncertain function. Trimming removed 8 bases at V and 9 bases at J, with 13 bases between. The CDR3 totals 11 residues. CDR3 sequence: CASPTAAAQYF. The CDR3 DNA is TGCGCCAGCCCGACAGCTGCGGCCCAGTACTTC.

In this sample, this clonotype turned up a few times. CDR3 loop: CSAKKPYNEQFF. For the CDR3, the DNA is TGCAGTGCTAAAAAACCATACAATGAGCAGTTCTTC. The chain has TRBV20-1 and TRBJ2-1; no clear D. CDR1 and CDR2 (germline): DFQATT, SNEGSKA (reference sequence). With 4 bases removed from V and 4 bases from J, the gap between germline ends came to 8 bases. The CDR3 sequence is 12 residues long.

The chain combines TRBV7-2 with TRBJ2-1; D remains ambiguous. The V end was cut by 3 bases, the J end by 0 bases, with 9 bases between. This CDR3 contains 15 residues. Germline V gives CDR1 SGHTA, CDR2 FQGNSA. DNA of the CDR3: TGTGCCAGCAGCTTCGTCGCTAGCTCCTACAATGAGCAGTTCTTC. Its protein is CASSFVASSYNEQFF.

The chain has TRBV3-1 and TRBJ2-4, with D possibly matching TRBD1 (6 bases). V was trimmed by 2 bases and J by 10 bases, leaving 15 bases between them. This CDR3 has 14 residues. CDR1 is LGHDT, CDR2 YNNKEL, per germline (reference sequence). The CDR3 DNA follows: TGTGCCAGCAGCCAACCCGGACAGCGGAGGATTCAGTACTTC. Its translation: CASSQPGQRRIQYF. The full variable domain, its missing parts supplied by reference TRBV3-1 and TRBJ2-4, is DTAVSQTPKYLVTQMGNDKSIKCEQNLGHDTMYWYKQDSKKFLKIMFSYNNKELIINETVPNRFSPKSPDKAHLNLHINSLELGDSAVYFCASSQPGQRRIQYFGAGTRLSVL.

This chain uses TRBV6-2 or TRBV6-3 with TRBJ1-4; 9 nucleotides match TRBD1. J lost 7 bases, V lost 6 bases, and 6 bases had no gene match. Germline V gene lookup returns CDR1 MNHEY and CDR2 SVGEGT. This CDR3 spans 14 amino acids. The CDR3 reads CASSRTGEGEKLFF. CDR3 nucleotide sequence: TGTGCCAGCAGCCGGACAGGGGAAGGTGAAAAACTGTTTTTT.

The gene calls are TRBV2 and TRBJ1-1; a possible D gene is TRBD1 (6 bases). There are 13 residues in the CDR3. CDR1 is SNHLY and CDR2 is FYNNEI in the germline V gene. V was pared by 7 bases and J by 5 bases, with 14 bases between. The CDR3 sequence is CASIEQGLTEAFF. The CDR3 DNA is TGTGCCAGCATCGAACAGGGTTTAACTGAAGCTTTCTTT.

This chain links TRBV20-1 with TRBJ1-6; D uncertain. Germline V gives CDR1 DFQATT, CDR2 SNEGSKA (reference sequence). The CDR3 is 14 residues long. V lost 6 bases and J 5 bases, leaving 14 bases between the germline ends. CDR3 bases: TGCAGTGCCAATGACGGGCGTAATAATTCACCCCTCCACTTT. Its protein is CSANDGRNNSPLHF.

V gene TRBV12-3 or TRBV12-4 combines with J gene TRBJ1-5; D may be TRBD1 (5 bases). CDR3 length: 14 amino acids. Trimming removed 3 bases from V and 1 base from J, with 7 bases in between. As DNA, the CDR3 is TGTGCCAGCAGTTTGGGGGAGAGCAATCAGCCCCAGCATTTT. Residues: CASSLGESNQPQHF.

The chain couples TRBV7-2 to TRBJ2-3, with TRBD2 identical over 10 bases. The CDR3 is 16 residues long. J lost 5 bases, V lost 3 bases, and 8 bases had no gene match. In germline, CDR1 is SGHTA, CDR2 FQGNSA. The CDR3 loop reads CASSFLAGGRGDTQYF. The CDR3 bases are TGTGCCAGCAGCTTCTTAGCGGGGGGTCGTGGAGATACGCAGTATTTT.

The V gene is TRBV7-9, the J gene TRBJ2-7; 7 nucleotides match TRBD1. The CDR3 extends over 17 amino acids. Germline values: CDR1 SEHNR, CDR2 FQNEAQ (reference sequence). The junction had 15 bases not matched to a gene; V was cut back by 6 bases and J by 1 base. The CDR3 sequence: CASSLGQTPSLSYEQYF. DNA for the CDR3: TGTGCCAGCAGTTTGGGACAGACACCGTCGCTATCCTACGAGCAGTACTTC.

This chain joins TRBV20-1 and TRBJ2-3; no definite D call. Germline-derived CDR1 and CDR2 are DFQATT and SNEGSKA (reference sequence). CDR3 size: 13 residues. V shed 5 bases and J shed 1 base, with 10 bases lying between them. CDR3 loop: CSAPFGGTDTQYF. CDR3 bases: TGCAGTGCTCCCTTTGGAGGCACAGATACGCAGTATTTT.

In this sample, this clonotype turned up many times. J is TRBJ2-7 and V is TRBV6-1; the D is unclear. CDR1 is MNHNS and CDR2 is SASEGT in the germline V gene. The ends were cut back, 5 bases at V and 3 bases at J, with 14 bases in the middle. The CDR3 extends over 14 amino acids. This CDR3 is CASSPSADLYEQYF. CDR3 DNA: TGTGCCAGCAGTCCCTCTGCGGACCTCTACGAGCAGTACTTC.

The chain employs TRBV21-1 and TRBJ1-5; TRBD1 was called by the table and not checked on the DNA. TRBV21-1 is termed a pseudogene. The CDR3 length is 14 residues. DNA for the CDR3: TGTGCCAGCAGCAAAGAGGGACAGGGAAGGCCCCAGCATTTT. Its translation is CASSKEGQGRPQHF.

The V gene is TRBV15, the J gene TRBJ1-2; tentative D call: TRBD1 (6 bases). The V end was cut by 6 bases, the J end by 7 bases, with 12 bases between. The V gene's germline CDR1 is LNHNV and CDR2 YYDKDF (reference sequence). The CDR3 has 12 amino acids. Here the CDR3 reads CATSFRGAGYTF. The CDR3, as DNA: TGTGCCACCAGTTTCAGGGGTGCTGGCTACACCTTC.

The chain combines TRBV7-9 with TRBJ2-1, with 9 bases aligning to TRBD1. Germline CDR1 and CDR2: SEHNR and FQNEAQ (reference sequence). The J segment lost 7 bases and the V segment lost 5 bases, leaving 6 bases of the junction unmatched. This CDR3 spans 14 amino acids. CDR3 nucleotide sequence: TGTGCCAGCAGCCCCGGGACAGGGAGAAATGAGCAGTTCTTC. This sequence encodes CASSPGTGRNEQFF.

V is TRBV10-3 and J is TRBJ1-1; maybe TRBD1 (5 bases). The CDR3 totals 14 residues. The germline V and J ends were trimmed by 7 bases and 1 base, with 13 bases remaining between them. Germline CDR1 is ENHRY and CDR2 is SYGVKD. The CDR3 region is CAIKTSGRNTEAFF. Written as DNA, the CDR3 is TGTGCCATCAAGACCTCAGGGAGGAACACTGAAGCTTTCTTT.

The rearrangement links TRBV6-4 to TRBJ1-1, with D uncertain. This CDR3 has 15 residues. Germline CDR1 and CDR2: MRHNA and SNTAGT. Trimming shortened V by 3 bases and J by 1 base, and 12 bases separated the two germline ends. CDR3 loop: CASSEPGSGNTEAFF. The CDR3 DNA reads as TGTGCCAGCAGTGAACCGGGGTCGGGGAACACTGAAGCTTTCTTT.

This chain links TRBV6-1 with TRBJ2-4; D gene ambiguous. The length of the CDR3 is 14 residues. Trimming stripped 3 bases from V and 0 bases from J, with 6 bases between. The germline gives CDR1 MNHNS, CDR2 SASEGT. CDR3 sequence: CASSERIAKNIQYF. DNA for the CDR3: TGTGCCAGCAGTGAGAGGATAGCCAAAAACATTCAGTACTTC.

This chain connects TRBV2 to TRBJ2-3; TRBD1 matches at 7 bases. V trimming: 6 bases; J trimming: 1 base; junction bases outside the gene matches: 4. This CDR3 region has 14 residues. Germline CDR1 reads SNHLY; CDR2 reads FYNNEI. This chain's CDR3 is CASRRDSGTDTQYF. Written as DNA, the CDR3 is TGTGCCAGCAGACGGGACAGCGGCACAGATACGCAGTATTTT. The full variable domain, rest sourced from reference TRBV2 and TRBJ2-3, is EPEVTQTPSHQVTQMGQEVILRCVPISNHLYFYWYRQILGQKVEFLVSFYNNEISEKSEIFDDQFSVERPDGSNFTLKIRSTKLEDSAMYFCASRRDSGTDTQYFGPGTRLTVL.